The next 14 T cell receptor beta chains were all read from a single sample in a study of blood T cell repertoires in COVID-19. Profiling relied on immunoSEQ multiplex PCR, and the TCRdb table lists in-frame clones only, not all of them. The profile covers tens of thousands of clones, with about 70% appearing a single time and 18% taken by the ten largest. Material: peripheral blood. The source is a woman between 50 and 59 years old with active or convalescent COVID-19.

The rearrangement joins TRBV28 to TRBJ2-7, with TRBD2 identical over 7 bases. V lost 6 bases to trimming and J lost 1 base; unmatched junction nucleotides: 0. The CDR3 totals 12 residues. The germline V gene encodes CDR1 MDHEN and CDR2 SYDVKM. The CDR3, as DNA: TGTGCCAGCAGGCGGGAGTCCTACGAGCAGTACTTC. Its translation is CASRRESYEQYF.

This chain connects TRBV9 to TRBJ2-5; possible D gene TRBD1, 5 bases. CDR3 length equals 14 residues. Per the germline V gene, CDR1 is SGDLS and CDR2 is YYNGEE. V was clipped by 0 bases and J by 4 bases, with 10 bases between them. The CDR3 here is CASSVGWGRETQYF. CDR3 in DNA: TGTGCCAGCAGCGTAGGATGGGGCAGAGAGACCCAGTACTTC.

This clone was found a few times. This chain uses TRBV27 with TRBJ2-3; D is unclear. The CDR3 spans 14 residues. Germline V CDR1 and CDR2: MNHEY, SMNVEV (reference sequence). The germline V and J ends were trimmed by 4 bases and 3 bases, with 11 bases remaining between them. The CDR3 region has the DNA TGTGCCAGCAGTTCGACTGCAGCGACAGATACGCAGTATTTT. As protein: CASSSTAATDTQYF.

Only one count was recorded for this clone. V is TRBV27 and J is TRBJ2-7, with 7 bases that match TRBD1. CDR1 MNHEY and CDR2 SMNVEV come from the germline V gene (reference sequence). This CDR3 has 12 residues. V shed 6 bases and J 4 bases; nucleotides not matched to a gene: 3. The CDR3 DNA sequence: TGTGCCAGCAGGGACAGGATGTACGAGCAGTACTTC. Amino acids: CASRDRMYEQYF.

The table lists this clone with a count of one. V gene TRBV7-9 combines with J gene TRBJ2-5; D is unclear. This CDR3 is 13 amino acids long. V gave up 1 base and J gave up 1 base, with 4 bases separating them. The germline CDR1 and CDR2 sequences are SEHNR and FQNEAQ (reference sequence). CDR3 residues: CASSLGSQETQYF. The DNA of the CDR3 is TGTGCCAGCAGCTTAGGCAGCCAAGAGACCCAGTACTTC.

The chain combines TRBV2 with TRBJ2-5, with D possibly matching TRBD2 (7 bases). Trimming removed 8 bases at V and 0 bases at J, with 28 bases between. CDR1 and CDR2 from the germline V gene are SNHLY and FYNNEI. There are 19 residues in the CDR3. The CDR3 here is CASGWDGRGGGPYQETQYF. In nucleotides, the CDR3 is TGTGCCAGCGGTTGGGACGGTAGAGGGGGAGGGCCGTACCAAGAGACCCAGTACTTC. Supplemented by reference TRBV2 and TRBJ2-5, the full variable domain reads EPEVTQTPSHQVTQMGQEVILRCVPISNHLYFYWYRQILGQKVEFLVSFYNNEISEKSEIFDDQFSVERPDGSNFTLKIRSTKLEDSAMYFCASGWDGRGGGPYQETQYFGPGTRLLVL.

This clone came up once. The chain is built from TRBV30 and TRBJ2-3; TRBD2 aligns across 10 bases. Germline loops: CDR1 GTSNPN, CDR2 SVGIG (reference sequence). V trimming: 2 bases; J trimming: 5 bases; junction bases outside the gene matches: 7. This CDR3 comprises 15 residues. CDR3 sequence (DNA): TGTGCCTGGAGTATTTCTAGCGGGAGCTTAGATACGCAGTATTTT. Its protein product is CAWSISSGSLDTQYF.

The gene calls are TRBV10-1 and TRBJ2-2; TRBD1 aligns across 10 bases. The J segment lost 5 bases and the V segment lost 6 bases, leaving 3 bases of the junction unmatched. Per germline, CDR1 WNHNN and CDR2 SYGVQD (reference sequence). The CDR3 extends over 14 amino acids. The CDR3 nucleotides are TGCGCCAGCAGACCGGGACAGGGGACCGGGGAGCTGTTTTTT. Translation: CASRPGQGTGELFF.

The rearrangement links TRBV5-4 to TRBJ2-1; 8 bases align to TRBD2. V trimming: 4 bases; J trimming: 2 bases; junction bases outside the gene matches: 5. Germline loops: CDR1 SGHNT, CDR2 YYREEE (reference sequence). The CDR3 is made up of 15 amino acids. CDR3 DNA: TGTGCCAGCAGCCTTAGCGGGGCCCCCTACAATGAGCAGTTCTTC. This encodes CASSLSGAPYNEQFF.

This clone has only one observation. The genes are TRBV25-1 and TRBJ2-4; possibly TRBD2 for D (6 bases). Trimming shortened V by 10 bases and J by 6 bases, and 10 bases separated the two germline ends. This CDR3 contains 11 residues. Germline V gene data show CDR1 as MGHDK and CDR2 as SYGVNS. CDR3 DNA: TGTGCCACCCGGGGGTCAAACATTCAGTACTTC. Encoded protein: CATRGSNIQYF.

The rearrangement uses TRBV6-4 and TRBJ2-4; tentative D call: TRBD2 (6 bases). This CDR3 spans 15 amino acids. V lost 9 bases, J lost 0 bases, and 15 bases lay in between. Germline V gene lookup returns CDR1 MRHNA and CDR2 SNTAGT. The CDR3 is CARLRDFLAKNIQYF. CDR3 nucleotides: TGTGCCAGGCTTAGGGACTTCCTAGCCAAAAACATTCAGTACTTC.

This sequence joins TRBV5-1 and TRBJ1-4, with D perhaps matching TRBD1 (5 bases). The ends were cut back, 4 bases at V and 6 bases at J, with 10 bases in the middle. The CDR3 is 13 amino acids. Per germline, CDR1 SGHRS and CDR2 YFSETQ. In DNA form, the CDR3 reads TGCGCCAGCAGCCAGGGAGGGGATGAAAAACTGTTTTTT. Translating it yields CASSQGGDEKLFF.

The J gene is TRBJ2-3, the V gene TRBV2; TRBD2 aligns across 10 bases. The CDR3 runs to 16 residues. After removal of 8 bases from V and 5 bases from J, the junction contained 13 bases not matched to a gene. CDR1 and CDR2 (germline): SNHLY, FYNNEI. CDR3 bases: TGTGCCAGCGCGATGAGGCTAGCGGGAGTGGAAGATACGCAGTATTTT. Translated, it gives CASAMRLAGVEDTQYF.

The rearrangement uses TRBV24-1 and TRBJ2-1; possible D gene TRBD2, 6 bases. Trimming pared 4 bases from V and 5 bases from J, leaving 8 bases between. The CDR3 sequence is 13 residues long. The germline CDR1 and CDR2 sequences are KGHDR and SFDVKD. CDR3 nucleotide sequence: TGTGCCACCAGTGACGGGAGTAACAATGAGCAGTTCTTC. Amino acid sequence: CATSDGSNNEQFF.